The 20 T cell receptor beta chains given below trace back to one sample, sequenced in a study of long-term antiretroviral therapy in people with HIV. At the survey level, the v3.0 immunoSEQ assay was run. Here immunoSEQ multiplex PCR was the method, and the copy in TCRdb shows in-frame clones only, minus some. Of about 20,000 clones in the sample, roughly 90% are singletons; the top ten hold 3.5% to 4.5%. This material consisted of unsorted PBMCs, taken 2.1 years after starting antiretroviral therapy. These receptors were collected from a man aged 18 to 30 with HIV.

J is TRBJ2-7 and V is TRBV29-1, with 7 bases matching TRBD1. V shed 4 bases, J shed 3 bases, and the junction held 9 bases outside the gene matches. This CDR3 contains 14 residues. Per germline, CDR1 SQVTM and CDR2 ANQGSEA. The CDR3 bases are TGCAGCGTTGTACCCGGGACAGTGAACTACGAGCAGTACTTC. Its protein is CSVVPGTVNYEQYF.

The gene calls are TRBV7-9 and TRBJ1-2, with a possible D match to TRBD1 (5 bases). Germline V lookup: CDR1 SEHNR, CDR2 FQNEAQ (reference sequence). The CDR3 extends over 12 amino acids. Trimming shortened V by 5 bases and J by 9 bases, and 13 bases separated the two germline ends. The CDR3 coding sequence is TGTGCCAGCAGCCCGCCCGACAGAAGCTACACCTTC. Translating gives CASSPPDRSYTF. Looking up the rest from reference TRBV7-9 and TRBJ1-2 gives the full variable domain: DTGVSQNPRHKITKRGQNVTFRCDPISEHNRLYWYRQTLGQGPEFLTYFQNEAQLEKSRLLSDRFSAERPKGSFSTLEIQRTEQGDSAMYLCASSPPDRSYTFGSGTRLTVV.

The genes are TRBV16 and TRBJ1-5; 7 bases match TRBD1. CDR3 length: 15 residues. The J segment lost 1 base and the V segment lost 6 bases, leaving 6 bases of the junction unmatched. The germline V gene encodes CDR1 KGHSY and CDR2 FQNENV. CDR3 nucleotides: TGTGCCAGCAGTCGGACAGGCGGCAGCAATCAGCCCCAGCATTTT. Translation gives CASSRTGGSNQPQHF.

The chain combines TRBV5-1 with TRBJ1-4, with no clear D. CDR3 length equals 15 residues. The V end was cut by 0 bases, the J end by 6 bases, with 12 bases between. The V gene's germline CDR1 is SGHRS and CDR2 YFSETQ. CDR3 in DNA: TGCGCCAGCAGCTTGGATGGGGTTAGGGATGAAAAACTGTTTTTT. Residues: CASSLDGVRDEKLFF.

The V and J genes are TRBV19 and TRBJ1-4; tentatively, D is TRBD1 (5 bases). The germline V gene has CDR1 LNHDA and CDR2 SQIVND (reference sequence). Deletions cut 3 bases from V and 1 base from J, with 12 bases between. The CDR3 consists of 16 residues. The CDR3 sequence: CASSMRGSVTNEKLFF. The CDR3 nucleotides are TGTGCCAGTAGTATGAGGGGCTCCGTAACTAATGAAAAACTGTTTTTT.

The chain carries TRBV5-1 and TRBJ1-3; D gene ambiguous. The CDR3 is 12 residues long. The germline CDR1 and CDR2 sequences are SGHRS and YFSETQ. The germline V and J ends were trimmed by 0 bases and 8 bases, with 6 bases remaining between them. CDR3 protein: CASSLEGDTIYF. As DNA, the CDR3 is TGCGCCAGCAGCTTGGAGGGAGACACCATATATTTT.

This chain joins TRBV4-2 and TRBJ2-5, with D hard to call. Germline-derived CDR1 and CDR2 are LGHNA and YNFKEQ. This CDR3 has 14 residues. The ends were cut back, 0 bases at V and 3 bases at J, with 8 bases in the middle. The CDR3: CASSQEGKEETQYF. The CDR3 DNA reads as TGTGCCAGCAGCCAAGAGGGGAAGGAAGAGACCCAGTACTTC.

In its sample, this clone was seen once. This CDR3 is CASSQSAPVYEQYF. For the CDR3, the DNA is TGTGCCAGCAGTCAATCGGCGCCCGTCTACGAGCAGTACTTC. The rearrangement uses TRBV27 and TRBJ2-7; no clear D. This CDR3 contains 14 residues. Trimming left V 5 bases short and J 3 bases short, with 14 bases between. CDR1 is MNHEY and CDR2 is SMNVEV in the germline V gene (reference sequence).

The chain combines TRBV9 with TRBJ2-1; 11 positions agree with TRBD1. Germline V CDR1 and CDR2: SGDLS, YYNGEE. V was pared by 4 bases and J by 7 bases, with 7 bases of the junction left unmatched. This CDR3 region has 15 residues. The CDR3 nucleotides read TGTGCCAGCAGCCTCGGGGGGACAGGGGGAAATGAGCAGTTCTTC. It specifies CASSLGGTGGNEQFF.

This chain links TRBV4-3 with TRBJ2-3; 10 positions agree with TRBD2. V dropped 3 bases and J dropped 5; count of bases not matched to a gene: 26. This CDR3 is built from 22 residues. Germline lookup yields CDR1 LGHNA and CDR2 YSLEER. In DNA form, the CDR3 reads TGCGCCAGCAGCCACACCTACGGCACAACCCGGAGCGGGGGGGCCGGTGAAGATACGCAGTATTTT. Its protein product is CASSHTYGTTRSGGAGEDTQYF.

The chain has TRBV27 and TRBJ2-1; a possible D gene is TRBD2 (6 bases). The CDR3 totals 11 residues. V was trimmed by 6 bases and J by 9 bases, leaving 9 bases between them. Germline V gives CDR1 MNHEY, CDR2 SMNVEV (reference sequence). CDR3 coding DNA: TGTGCCAGCAGATGGGGAGGTGAGCAGTTCTTC. It yields the protein CASRWGGEQFF.

This chain joins TRBV5-6 and TRBJ2-7, with 9 bases that match TRBD1. V lost 0 bases and J lost 2; bases outside the gene matches: 3. This CDR3 region has 15 residues. The germline V gene encodes CDR1 SGHDT and CDR2 YYEEEE. The CDR3 sequence is CASSLEGQGPYEQYF. The CDR3 DNA follows: TGTGCCAGCAGCTTGGAGGGACAGGGACCCTACGAGCAGTACTTC.

The chain couples TRBV7-6 to TRBJ1-3; 8 positions agree with TRBD1. In germline, CDR1 is SGHVS, CDR2 FNYEAQ. The CDR3 consists of 17 residues. V shed 4 bases and J 0 bases; nucleotides not matched to a gene: 8. CDR3 nucleotide sequence: TGTGCCAGCAGCTATTTCACAGGGGGTGGCTCTGGAAACACCATATATTTT. Translation gives CASSYFTGGGSGNTIYF.

The V and J genes are TRBV6-5 and TRBJ1-4, with 8 nucleotides matching TRBD1. The CDR3 consists of 14 residues. The germline CDR1 and CDR2 sequences are MNHEY and SVGAGI. With V trimmed by 6 bases and J by 7 bases, 7 bases remained unmatched. CDR3 sequence reads: CASSHTGGGEKLFF. CDR3 DNA sequence: TGTGCCAGCAGCCACACAGGGGGAGGTGAAAAACTGTTTTTT.

The V gene is TRBV7-2, the J gene TRBJ2-3; D possibly corresponds to TRBD2 (5 bases). This CDR3 region has 14 residues. V lost 5 bases and J lost 3, with 12 bases in between. The V gene's germline CDR1 is SGHTA and CDR2 FQGNSA. Here the CDR3 DNA reads TGTGCCAGCAGCCTCGGACTCCCGACAGATACGCAGTATTTT. Translated: CASSLGLPTDTQYF.

The chain carries TRBV9 and TRBJ2-1, with D possibly matching TRBD2 (6 bases). The V end was cut by 0 bases, the J end by 12 bases, with 19 bases between. The CDR3 has 15 amino acids. In germline, CDR1 is SGDLS, CDR2 YYNGEE. Here the CDR3 reads CASSVDGGESAVQFF. CDR3 in DNA: TGTGCCAGCAGCGTAGACGGGGGAGAGAGCGCGGTGCAGTTCTTC.

The chain couples TRBV7-9 to TRBJ2-7; D perhaps matches TRBD1 (5 bases). Trimming pared 5 bases from V and 2 bases from J, leaving 10 bases between. There are 13 residues in the CDR3. Looked up from germline, CDR1 is SEHNR and CDR2 is FQNEAQ (reference sequence). The CDR3 nucleotides read TGTGCCAGCAGCCCCCCCAGGGCCTACGAGCAGTACTTC. Translating gives CASSPPRAYEQYF.

The chain combines TRBV27 with TRBJ1-2; possibly TRBD1 for D (5 bases). The V gene's germline CDR1 is MNHEY and CDR2 SMNVEV (reference sequence). Trimming shortened V by 5 bases and J by 6 bases, and 13 bases separated the two germline ends. The length of the CDR3 is 13 residues. CDR3 loop: CASSQEGRDGYTF. Written as DNA, the CDR3 is TGTGCCAGCAGTCAAGAGGGACGAGATGGCTACACCTTC.

This clone was counted only a few times. The genes are TRBV2 and TRBJ2-2; unclear D gene. Germline loops: CDR1 SNHLY, CDR2 FYNNEI. The CDR3 consists of 16 residues. Trimming pared 1 base from V and 1 base from J, leaving 10 bases between. The CDR3 reads CASSEELGGNTGELFF. CDR3 nucleotides: TGTGCCAGCAGTGAAGAATTGGGTGGGAACACCGGGGAGCTGTTTTTT.

This chain joins TRBV27 and TRBJ1-1; TRBD1 is a possible D gene (5 bases). Germline lookup yields CDR1 MNHEY and CDR2 SMNVEV (reference sequence). With 5 bases removed from V and 4 bases from J, the gap between germline ends came to 20 bases. The CDR3 is made up of 16 amino acids. The CDR3 loop is CASSTPQGAGSTEAFF. For the CDR3, the DNA is TGTGCCAGCAGTACGCCCCAGGGTGCGGGAAGCACTGAAGCTTTCTTT.